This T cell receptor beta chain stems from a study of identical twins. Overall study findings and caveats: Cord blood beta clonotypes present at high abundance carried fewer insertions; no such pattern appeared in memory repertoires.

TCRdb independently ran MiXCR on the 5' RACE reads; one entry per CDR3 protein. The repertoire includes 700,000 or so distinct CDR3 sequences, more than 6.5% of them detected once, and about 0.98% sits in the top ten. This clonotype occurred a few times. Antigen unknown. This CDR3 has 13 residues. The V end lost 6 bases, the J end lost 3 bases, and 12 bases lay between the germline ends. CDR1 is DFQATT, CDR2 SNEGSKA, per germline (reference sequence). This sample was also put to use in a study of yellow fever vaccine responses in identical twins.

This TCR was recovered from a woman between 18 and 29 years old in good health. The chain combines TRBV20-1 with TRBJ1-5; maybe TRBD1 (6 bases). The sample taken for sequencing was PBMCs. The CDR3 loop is CSAMGGYNQPQHF. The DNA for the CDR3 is TGCAGTGCCATGGGGGGCTACAATCAGCCCCAGCATTTT.